The following is a T cell receptor beta chain sequence with its context. Its target antigen remains unknown. No much larger clonotype is one base removed from it; base qualities were not supplied. The sample belongs to a study of T cell changes during pregnancy in multiple sclerosis (dated by TCRdb to the late 2010s). For the study in its entirety: The study examined how the T cell repertoire changed over the course of pregnancy in women with multiple sclerosis.

The library came from the immunoSEQ multiplex PCR assay. TCRdb took this table from immuneACCESS and kept in-frame rearrangements with V and J called. Such tables lack part of the clones; where checked against another copy, unresolved V genes explain under half of the gap, and the rest is unexplained. This sample is represented by 45,000 to 60,000 clones; around 90% of them were singletons. In total, the top ten clones hold about 0.37% of the sample. Reading the germline V gene gives CDR1 KGHSH and CDR2 LQKENI. Counted from cysteine to phenylalanine, this CDR3 has 16 amino acids. The kept DNA is CDR3 alone, 48 bases in frame from the first base. Ends trimmed: V by 1 base, J by 2 bases; bases unmatched to a gene: 4.

The chain is encoded by TRBV18 joined to TRBJ2-1; TRBD1 matches 8 bases in the middle. This material consisted of CD4+ T cells from peripheral blood mononuclear cells, taken before pregnancy. This sequence was found in a female donor with multiple sclerosis, enrolled in a pregnancy study. The nucleotides read TGTGCCAGCTCACCACGCGGGACAGGCACCTACAATGAGCAGTTCTTC. Translated, this gives CASSPRGTGTYNEQFF.